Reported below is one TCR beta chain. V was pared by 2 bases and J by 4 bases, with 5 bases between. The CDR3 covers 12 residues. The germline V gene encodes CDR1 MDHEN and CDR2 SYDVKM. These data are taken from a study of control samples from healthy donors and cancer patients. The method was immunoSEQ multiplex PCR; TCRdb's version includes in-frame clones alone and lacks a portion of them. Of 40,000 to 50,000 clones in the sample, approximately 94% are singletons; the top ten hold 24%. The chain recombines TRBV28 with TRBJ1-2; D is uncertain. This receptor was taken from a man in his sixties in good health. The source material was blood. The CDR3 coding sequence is TGTGCCAGCAGTTTAGAGGGCTATGGCTACACCTTC. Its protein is CASSLEGYGYTF.